These 19 T cell receptor beta chains were sequenced from one sample in a study of CD8 T cells in Susac syndrome. When the RNA was reverse transcribed, random hexamers were used with an input of roughly 0.45 to 1 ug. From the immunoSEQ multiplex PCR reads, TCRdb called clonotypes with MiXCR, one entry per CDR3 protein. Of 110,000 or so distinct CDR3 sequences detected, about 92% appear once; the ten largest clones hold approximately 0.097%. Specimen: CD4+ T cells from PBMCs. These receptor sequences come from a human donor with multiple sclerosis.

CDR3 sequence reads: CASTPQGAKTQYF. The CDR3 nucleotides read TGTGCCAGCACCCCACAGGGGGCAAAGACCCAGTACTTC. The chain recombines TRBV12-3 or TRBV12-4 with TRBJ2-5; 9 bases agree with TRBD1. With V trimmed by 7 bases and J by 6 bases, 6 bases remained unmatched. The CDR3 runs to 13 residues.

The J gene is TRBJ1-1, the V gene TRBV19; D gene ambiguous. Looked up from germline, CDR1 is LNHDA and CDR2 is SQIVND (reference sequence). The ends were cut back, 11 bases at V and 3 bases at J, with 22 bases in the middle. This CDR3 is built from 15 residues. CDR3 nucleotide sequence: TGTGCCCAGATTTGTCCGCTGCCAGCGGACACTGAAGCTTTCTTT. Translated: CAQICPLPADTEAFF.

This clonotype has a handful of counts. The CDR3 here is CSAPTPTYEQYF. The DNA for the CDR3 is TGCAGTGCCCCCACTCCCACCTACGAGCAGTACTTC. V and J are TRBV20-1 and TRBJ2-7; D is unresolved. Deletions cut 6 bases from V and 2 bases from J, with 11 bases between. The CDR3 runs 12 residues. Germline CDR1 and CDR2: DFQATT and SNEGSKA (reference sequence).

The V gene is TRBV7-8, the J gene TRBJ1-5; a possible D gene is TRBD1 (6 bases). V was shortened by 2 bases and J by 5 bases, with 13 bases between the two germline ends. The length of the CDR3 is 15 residues. The V gene's germline CDR1 is SGHVS and CDR2 FQNEAQ. The DNA for the CDR3 is TGTGCCAGCAGCTTATATGGACAGCCAGATCAGCCCCAGCATTTT. It encodes CASSLYGQPDQPQHF.

V and J are TRBV4-3 and TRBJ1-2; the D is unclear. The CDR3 has 13 residues. CDR1 is LGHNA, CDR2 YSLEER, per germline. The V and J ends lost 3 bases and 6 bases respectively, with 11 bases between them. CDR3 nucleotides: TGCGCCAGCAGCCATCCTGATTCGAATGGCTACACCTTC. Its protein product is CASSHPDSNGYTF.

To note about this clonotype: One junction end does not reproduce the germline sequence, and a read error may be involved. This chain links TRBV5-6 with TRBJ1-6; D remains unclear. The germline CDR1 and CDR2 sequences are SGHDT and YYEEEE. The CDR3 covers 12 residues. In nucleotides, the CDR3 is TGTGCCAGCAGCTTGGACAGATCACACCTCCACTTT. Translation: CASSLDRSHLHF.

This sequence joins TRBV30 and TRBJ1-5; 9 positions agree with TRBD1. The CDR3 covers 16 residues. With V trimmed by 5 bases and J by 7 bases, 15 bases remained unmatched. The germline V gene encodes CDR1 GTSNPN and CDR2 SVGIG (reference sequence). CDR3 DNA: TGTGCCTGGTCGTCCCCACGAGGACAGGGGAGGCAGCCCCAGCATTTT. Encoded protein: CAWSSPRGQGRQPQHF.

The J gene is TRBJ2-2, the V gene TRBV7-2; no definite D call. Germline loops: CDR1 SGHTA, CDR2 FQGNSA. V lost 4 bases to trimming and J lost 5 bases, with 8 bases between them. This CDR3 comprises 13 residues. CDR3 coding DNA: TGTGCCAGCAGCTCGGACGGGACCGGGGAGCTGTTTTTT. Amino acids: CASSSDGTGELFF.

The V and J genes are TRBV6-2 or TRBV6-3 and TRBJ1-5; D remains unclear. The V end was cut by 6 bases, the J end by 9 bases, with 12 bases between. CDR1 MNHEY and CDR2 SVGEGT come from the germline V gene. This CDR3 contains 12 residues. DNA of the CDR3: TGTGCCAGCAGCACCAGCCAGATGCCCCAGCATTTT. The encoded protein is CASSTSQMPQHF.

The V and J genes are TRBV3-1 and TRBJ2-1, with D unclear. Trimming stripped 1 base from V and 4 bases from J, with 2 bases between. There are 12 residues in the CDR3. Germline-derived CDR1 and CDR2 are LGHDT and YNNKEL (reference sequence). The CDR3 loop reads CASSQGYNEQFF. In DNA, the CDR3 is TGTGCCAGCAGCCAAGGATACAATGAGCAGTTCTTC.

The CDR3 loop reads CASSDGGYNTEAFF. Written as DNA, the CDR3 is TGTGCCAGCAGTGACGGTGGCTACAACACTGAAGCTTTCTTT. The V gene is TRBV25-1, the J gene TRBJ1-1; no clear D gene. Trimming left V 3 bases short and J 2 bases short, with 10 bases between. This CDR3 has 14 residues. The V gene's germline CDR1 is MGHDK and CDR2 SYGVNS.

This chain joins TRBV10-3 and TRBJ2-1; D may be TRBD2 (6 bases). The V gene's germline CDR1 is ENHRY and CDR2 SYGVKD. Trimming pared 10 bases from V and 7 bases from J, leaving 14 bases between. The CDR3 is made up of 12 amino acids. The CDR3 spells CATGSRENEQFF. For the CDR3, the DNA is TGTGCCACCGGGAGCAGGGAAAATGAGCAGTTCTTC.

This chain connects TRBV10-3 to TRBJ2-3; D possibly uses TRBD1 or TRBD2 (6 bases each). V was cut by 7 bases and J by 1 base, with 15 bases left in between. The germline V gene has CDR1 ENHRY and CDR2 SYGVKD. The CDR3 length is 15 residues. The CDR3 loop reads CAINPRDTGTDTQYF. In DNA, the CDR3 is TGTGCCATCAACCCGCGGGACACTGGCACAGATACGCAGTATTTT.

V and J are TRBV4-2 and TRBJ1-5; 11 nucleotides agree with TRBD1. CDR1 is LGHNA and CDR2 is YNFKEQ in the germline V gene. Germline trimming cut 4 bases from V and 8 bases from J; bases unmatched to any gene: 4. The CDR3 is 14 residues long. The CDR3 sequence: CASSPGQGGEPQHF. The CDR3 DNA reads TGTGCCAGCAGCCCGGGACAGGGGGGAGAGCCCCAGCATTTT.

The rearrangement joins TRBV9 to TRBJ2-5; unclear D gene. Per germline, CDR1 SGDLS and CDR2 YYNGEE. With 2 bases removed from V and 5 bases from J, the gap between germline ends came to 13 bases. This CDR3 is built from 14 residues. Written as DNA, the CDR3 is TGTGCCAGCAGCGTCCTCGGGCTGCCGGAGACCCAGTACTTC. Encoded protein: CASSVLGLPETQYF.

This clonotype came up once. The gene calls are TRBV7-9 and TRBJ2-3, with 8 nucleotides matching TRBD2. Germline V CDR1 and CDR2: SEHNR, FQNEAQ (reference sequence). The CDR3 is made up of 13 amino acids. Trimming cost V 5 bases and J 7 bases; bases outside gene matches: 5. The CDR3: CASSIRTSNTQYF. The CDR3 DNA is TGTGCCAGCAGCATACGGACTAGCAATACGCAGTATTTT.

The CDR3 sequence: CASSQDQERPLAKNIQYF. CDR3 in DNA: TGTGCCAGCAGCCAAGACCAGGAGCGGCCTTTAGCCAAAAACATTCAGTACTTC. The V and J genes are TRBV3-1 and TRBJ2-4; D perhaps matches TRBD2 (5 bases). CDR1 and CDR2 (germline): LGHDT, YNNKEL (reference sequence). The CDR3 extends over 18 amino acids. The V end lost 0 bases, the J end lost 0 bases, and 15 bases lay between the germline ends.

The sample holds one count of this clonotype. The rearrangement uses TRBV5-4 and TRBJ1-5, with D unclear. V dropped 4 bases and J dropped 7 bases, with 12 bases sitting between them. CDR3 length equals 13 residues. Germline V CDR1 and CDR2: SGHNT, YYREEE (reference sequence). CDR3 protein: CASSPGPGQPQHF. Here the CDR3 DNA reads TGTGCCAGCAGCCCCGGACCCGGACAGCCCCAGCATTTT.

V and J are TRBV27 and TRBJ2-6; D ambiguous. CDR3 length: 15 residues. With 6 bases removed from V and 1 base from J, the gap between germline ends came to 10 bases. CDR1 is MNHEY and CDR2 is SMNVEV in the germline V gene (reference sequence). CDR3 nucleotides: TGTGCCAGCAGACCTCTGGGGTCTGGGGCCAACGTCCTGACTTTC. Protein sequence: CASRPLGSGANVLTF.